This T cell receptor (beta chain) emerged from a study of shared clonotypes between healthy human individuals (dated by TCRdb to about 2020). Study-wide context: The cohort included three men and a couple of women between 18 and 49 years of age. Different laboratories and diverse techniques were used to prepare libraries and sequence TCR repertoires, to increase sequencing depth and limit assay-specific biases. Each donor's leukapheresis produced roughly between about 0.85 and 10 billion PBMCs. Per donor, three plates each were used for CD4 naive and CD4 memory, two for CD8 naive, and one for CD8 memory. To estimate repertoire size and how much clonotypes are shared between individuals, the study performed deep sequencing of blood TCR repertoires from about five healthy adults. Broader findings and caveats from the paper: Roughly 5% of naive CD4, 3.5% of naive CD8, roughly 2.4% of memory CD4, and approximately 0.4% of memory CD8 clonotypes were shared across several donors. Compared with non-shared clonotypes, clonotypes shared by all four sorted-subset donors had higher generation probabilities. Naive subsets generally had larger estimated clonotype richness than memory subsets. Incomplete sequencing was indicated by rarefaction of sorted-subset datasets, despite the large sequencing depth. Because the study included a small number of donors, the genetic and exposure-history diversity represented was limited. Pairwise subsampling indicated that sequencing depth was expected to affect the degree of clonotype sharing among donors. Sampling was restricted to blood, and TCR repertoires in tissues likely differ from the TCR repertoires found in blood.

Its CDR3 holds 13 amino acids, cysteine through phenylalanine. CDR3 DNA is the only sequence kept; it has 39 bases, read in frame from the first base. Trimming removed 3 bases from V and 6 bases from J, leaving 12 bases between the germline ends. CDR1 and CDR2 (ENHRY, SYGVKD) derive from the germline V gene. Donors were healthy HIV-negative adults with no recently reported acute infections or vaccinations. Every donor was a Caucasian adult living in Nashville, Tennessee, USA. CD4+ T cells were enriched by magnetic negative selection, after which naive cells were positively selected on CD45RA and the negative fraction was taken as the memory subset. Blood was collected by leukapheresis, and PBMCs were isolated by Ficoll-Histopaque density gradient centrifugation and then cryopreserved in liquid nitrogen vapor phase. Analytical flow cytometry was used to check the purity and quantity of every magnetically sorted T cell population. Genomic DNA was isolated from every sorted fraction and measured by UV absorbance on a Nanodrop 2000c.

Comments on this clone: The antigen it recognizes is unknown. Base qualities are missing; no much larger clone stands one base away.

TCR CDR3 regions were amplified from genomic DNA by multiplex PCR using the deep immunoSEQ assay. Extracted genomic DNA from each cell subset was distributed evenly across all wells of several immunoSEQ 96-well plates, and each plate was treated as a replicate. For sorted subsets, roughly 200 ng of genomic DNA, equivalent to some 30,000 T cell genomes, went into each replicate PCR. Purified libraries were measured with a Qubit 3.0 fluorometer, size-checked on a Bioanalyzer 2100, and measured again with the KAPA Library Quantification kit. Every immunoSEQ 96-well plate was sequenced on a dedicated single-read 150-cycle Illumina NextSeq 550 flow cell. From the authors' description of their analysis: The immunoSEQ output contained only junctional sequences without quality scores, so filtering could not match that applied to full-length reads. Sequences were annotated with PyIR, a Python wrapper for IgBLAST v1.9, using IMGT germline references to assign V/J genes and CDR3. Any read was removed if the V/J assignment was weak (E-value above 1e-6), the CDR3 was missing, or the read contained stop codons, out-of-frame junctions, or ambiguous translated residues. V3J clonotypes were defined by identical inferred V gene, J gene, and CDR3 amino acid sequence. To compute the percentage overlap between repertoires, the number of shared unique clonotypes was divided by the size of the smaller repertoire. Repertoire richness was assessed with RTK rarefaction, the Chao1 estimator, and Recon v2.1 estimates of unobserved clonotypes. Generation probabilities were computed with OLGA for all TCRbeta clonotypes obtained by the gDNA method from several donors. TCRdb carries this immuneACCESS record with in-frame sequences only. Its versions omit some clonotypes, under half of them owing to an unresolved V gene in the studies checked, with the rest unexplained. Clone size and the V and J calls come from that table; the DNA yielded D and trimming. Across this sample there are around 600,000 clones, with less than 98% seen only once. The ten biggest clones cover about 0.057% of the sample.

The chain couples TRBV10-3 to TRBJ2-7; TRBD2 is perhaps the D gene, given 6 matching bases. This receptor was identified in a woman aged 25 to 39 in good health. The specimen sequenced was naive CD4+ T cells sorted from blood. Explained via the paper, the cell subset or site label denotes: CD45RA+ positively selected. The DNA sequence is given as TGTGCCATCAGTGACCGGGGGATGGGCGAGCAGTACTTC. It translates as CAISDRGMGEQYF.